The 22 T cell receptor beta chains listed next were all sequenced from one sample in a study of cytomegalovirus exposure and HLA in healthy donors. Primers: 60 Vbeta forward and 13 Jbeta reverse. The method was immunoSEQ multiplex PCR; TCRdb's version includes in-frame clones alone and lacks a portion of them. The sample has 150,000 to 200,000 clones, roughly 76% seen once. Sequenced material: PBMCs. All receptors derive from a human donor in good health.

Note on this clone: The junction differs from germline at one of its ends, possibly a read error. The V call is TRBV7-2, the J call TRBJ2-3, with 8 bases aligning to TRBD1. This CDR3 region has 14 residues. The germline gives CDR1 SGHTA, CDR2 FQGNSA. The CDR3 loop reads CANSLRQGIQTQYF. As DNA, the CDR3 is TGTGCCAACAGCTTGAGACAGGGGATTCAAACGCAGTATTTT.

V and J are TRBV7-2 and TRBJ2-2, with a possible D match to TRBD2 (6 bases). CDR1 SGHTA and CDR2 FQGNSA come from the germline V gene. The CDR3 consists of 13 residues. V lost 3 bases and J 9 bases, leaving 11 bases between the germline ends. CDR3: CASSFGGIRELFF. The CDR3 DNA sequence: TGTGCCAGCAGCTTTGGGGGGATCAGGGAGCTGTTTTTT.

V gene TRBV12-5 combines with J gene TRBJ1-4; no clear D. The CDR3 runs to 15 residues. Per germline, CDR1 LGHNT and CDR2 FRNRAP. V lost 2 bases and J lost 7, with 14 bases in between. The CDR3 region has the DNA TGTGCTAGTGGTTTGATGGCCCCTGGAGGTGAAAAACTGTTTTTT. Amino acids: CASGLMAPGGEKLFF.

V and J are TRBV21-1 and TRBJ2-7; TRBD2, as called in the table, went unchecked against the DNA. TRBV21-1 is described as a pseudogene. The CDR3 is 12 amino acids. The CDR3 reads CAATRDSYEQYF. The CDR3, as DNA: TGTGCCGCAACCCGGGACTCCTACGAGCAGTACTTC.

The chain joins TRBV5-1 to TRBJ2-3, with unresolved D. The CDR3 covers 16 residues. Germline assignment: CDR1 SGHRS and CDR2 YFSETQ. Trimming cost V 2 bases and J 2 bases, with 15 bases left between them. This chain's CDR3 is CASSFTDAQFTDTQYF. CDR3 in DNA: TGCGCCAGCAGCTTTACAGATGCCCAGTTCACAGATACGCAGTATTTT.

CDR3 sequence (DNA): TGTGCCAGCAGCCCACCAGCGGGGGGAAGCTCCTACGAGCAGTACTTC. Translating it yields CASSPPAGGSSYEQYF. J is TRBJ2-7 and V is TRBV5-4; 9 bases align to TRBD2. The V gene end was trimmed by 4 bases and the J gene end by 0 bases; junction bases not matched to a gene: 8. The CDR3 is made up of 16 amino acids. CDR1 and CDR2 (germline): SGHNT, YYREEE (reference sequence). Full variable domain (missing parts from reference TRBV5-4 and TRBJ2-7): ETGVTQSPTHLIKTRGQQVTLRCSSQSGHNTVSWYQQALGQGPQFIFQYYREEENGRGNFPPRFSGLQFPNYSSELNVNALELDDSALYLCASSPPAGGSSYEQYFGPGTRLTVT.

A few counts support this clone. The CDR3 loop is CASSLAKTGGHEQYF. Here the CDR3 DNA reads TGTGCCAGCAGCTTGGCAAAGACAGGGGGTCACGAGCAGTACTTC. The chain employs TRBV5-6 and TRBJ2-7; the match to TRBD1 covers 9 bases. The CDR3 is 15 residues long. V dropped 0 bases and J dropped 5; count of bases not matched to a gene: 6. Germline assignment: CDR1 SGHDT and CDR2 YYEEEE.

The gene calls are TRBV15 and TRBJ1-1, with D possibly being TRBD1 (5 bases). This CDR3 spans 15 amino acids. Looked up from germline, CDR1 is LNHNV and CDR2 is YYDKDF (reference sequence). V was pared by 8 bases and J by 4 bases, with 20 bases between. CDR3 residues: CATSPSPGIGTEAFF. The CDR3 region has the DNA TGTGCCACCTCCCCAAGCCCAGGGATCGGCACTGAAGCTTTCTTT.

This clone has a single count. The rearrangement joins TRBV11-2 to TRBJ2-7, with unresolved D. The V gene's germline CDR1 is SGHAT and CDR2 FQNNGV. Trimming pared 5 bases from V and 0 bases from J, leaving 11 bases between. This CDR3 spans 14 amino acids. The CDR3 bases are TGTGCCAGCAGCAGAGGTGAGGTCTCCTACGAGCAGTACTTC. Translating it yields CASSRGEVSYEQYF. The entire variable domain, with the rest obtained from reference TRBV11-2 and TRBJ2-7, is as follows: EAGVAQSPRYKIIEKRQSVAFWCNPISGHATLYWYQQILGQGPKLLIQFQNNGVVDDSQLPKDRFSAERLKGVDSTLKIQPAKLEDSAVYLCASSRGEVSYEQYFGPGTRLTVT.

Only one count was recorded for this clone. CDR3 sequence (DNA): TGTGCCAGCAGCGAGGGGGGGTGGGGAACCGGGGAGCTGTTTTTT. It yields the protein CASSEGGWGTGELFF. The genes are TRBV9 and TRBJ2-2; the D gene is possibly TRBD2 (7 bases). This CDR3 region has 15 residues. The V and J ends lost 3 bases and 5 bases respectively, with 14 bases between them. Germline CDR1 and CDR2: SGDLS and YYNGEE.

The chain combines TRBV4-3 with TRBJ2-5; 9 bases align to TRBD2. V lost 0 bases to trimming and J lost 1 base; unmatched junction nucleotides: 6. The germline V gene has CDR1 LGHNA and CDR2 YSLEER. CDR3 length: 17 residues. This CDR3 is CASSQDIAGVFQETQYF. Written as DNA, the CDR3 is TGCGCCAGCAGCCAAGATATAGCGGGGGTGTTCCAAGAGACCCAGTACTTC.

This chain uses TRBV4-1 with TRBJ1-2; no clear D. V shed 1 base and J shed 3 bases, with 12 bases lying between them. The CDR3 consists of 15 residues. In germline, CDR1 is MGHRA, CDR2 YSYEKL. CDR3 sequence: CASSQVVGTYYGYTF. CDR3 nucleotide sequence: TGCGCCAGCAGCCAAGTTGTGGGCACCTACTATGGCTACACCTTC.

This clone appeared a few times. This chain links TRBV7-8 with TRBJ2-7, with a possible D match to TRBD1 (6 bases). The CDR3 runs 13 residues. Trimming left V 5 bases short and J 1 base short, with 9 bases between. The germline V gene encodes CDR1 SGHVS and CDR2 FQNEAQ. This CDR3 is CASSIQGSYEQYF. The CDR3 bases are TGTGCCAGCAGCATTCAGGGGTCCTACGAGCAGTACTTC. Filled out from reference TRBV7-8 and TRBJ2-7, the complete variable domain reads GAGVSQSPRYKVAKRGQDVALRCDPISGHVSLFWYQQALGQGPEFLTYFQNEAQLDKSGLPSDRFFAERPEGSVSTLKIQRTQQEDSAVYLCASSIQGSYEQYFGPGTRLTVT.

The chain uses TRBV7-2 and TRBJ1-2; tentatively, D is TRBD1 (5 bases). V lost 5 bases and J lost 0, with 13 bases in between. The CDR3 is 15 amino acids. The germline gives CDR1 SGHTA, CDR2 FQGNSA. The CDR3 loop is CASSAEGLANYGYTF. DNA of the CDR3: TGTGCCAGCAGCGCCGAGGGACTAGCTAACTATGGCTACACCTTC.

V and J are TRBV7-6 and TRBJ2-3; 7 bases fit TRBD1. V lost 5 bases, J lost 4 bases, and 12 bases stayed unmatched. There are 16 residues in the CDR3. Germline loops: CDR1 SGHVS, CDR2 FNYEAQ. CDR3 nucleotides: TGTGCCAGCAGCCTAGACACCGGGACAGCGGCAGATACGCAGTATTTT. Translating gives CASSLDTGTAADTQYF.

The chain joins TRBV6-5 to TRBJ1-5, with 7 bases aligning to TRBD1. V lost 10 bases and J lost 5; bases outside the gene matches: 8. CDR1 and CDR2 (germline): MNHEY, SVGAGI. CDR3 length equals 13 residues. CDR3 in amino acids: CATQIDRDQPQHF. The CDR3 DNA is TGTGCCACCCAAATTGACAGGGATCAGCCCCAGCATTTT.

The CDR3 DNA is TGCGCCAGCAGCCAAGGATGGGCTGGCGAGCAGTACTTC. Amino acids: CASSQGWAGEQYF. V gene TRBV4-3 combines with J gene TRBJ2-7; D not certain. The V gene lost 1 base and the J gene lost 6 bases, with 10 bases spanning the gap. CDR1 is LGHNA and CDR2 is YSLEER in the germline V gene. CDR3 length: 13 residues.

V is TRBV7-9 and J is TRBJ1-6; D is unclear. The CDR3 sequence is 14 residues long. Per germline, CDR1 SEHNR and CDR2 FQNEAQ (reference sequence). Trimming shortened V by 4 bases and J by 11 bases, and 15 bases separated the two germline ends. The CDR3 spells CASSSGLEMAPLHF. CDR3 coding DNA: TGTGCCAGCAGCTCGGGATTAGAGATGGCACCCCTCCACTTT.

The chain recombines TRBV9 with TRBJ2-3, with 7 bases matching TRBD2. The germline gives CDR1 SGDLS, CDR2 YYNGEE. This CDR3 is built from 18 residues. The ends lost 4 bases at V and 3 bases at J; junction bases unmatched: 17. The DNA of the CDR3 is TGTGCCAGCAGCCCCCGACGGATAGCGGGCCCCCCGACAGATACGCAGTATTTT. Translated: CASSPRRIAGPPTDTQYF.

This clone was seen only once. The rearrangement uses TRBV5-1 and TRBJ1-6; TRBD1 aligns across 10 bases. The V gene's germline CDR1 is SGHRS and CDR2 YFSETQ. This CDR3 comprises 15 residues. V was pared by 3 bases and J by 7 bases, with 4 bases of the junction left unmatched. CDR3 coding DNA: TGCGCCAGCAGCTGGGACAGGGGTGGAAATTCACCCCTCCACTTT. Translating gives CASSWDRGGNSPLHF.

This rearrangement joins TRBV10-3 to TRBJ2-1; 9 bases agree with TRBD2. This CDR3 is 12 amino acids long. Germline loops: CDR1 ENHRY, CDR2 SYGVKD. The J segment lost 8 bases and the V segment lost 10 bases, leaving 6 bases of the junction unmatched. The CDR3 bases are TGTGCCACGCGGGGGGGAAGGGATGAGCAGTTCTTC. As protein: CATRGGRDEQFF.

The chain is built from TRBV7-9 and TRBJ2-2; TRBD1 aligns across 8 bases. Losses at the gene ends were 5 bases for V and 2 bases for J; bases not matched to a gene: 4. This CDR3 has 15 amino acids. Germline values: CDR1 SEHNR, CDR2 FQNEAQ (reference sequence). In DNA, the CDR3 is TGTGCCAGCAGCCCCGGACAGGGAAACACCGGGGAGCTGTTTTTT. This sequence encodes CASSPGQGNTGELFF.